These T cell receptor beta chains were read from a single sample in a study of glioma-infiltrating T cells. TCRdb recomputed calls from the multiplex PCR reads with MiXCR, one row per CDR3 protein. The table records about 45,000 distinct CDR3 sequences, about a fifth of them present only once. The specimen sequenced was glioma tissue, nonneoplastic brain tissue, or PBMCs (not recorded which). These receptors all come from a human donor with low-grade glioma or glioblastoma, undergoing nonglioma brain surgery, or in good health (not recorded which). The CDR3 runs from the conserved cysteine through the conserved F or W. Fields, in order: CDR3 DNA, CDR3 protein, V gene, J gene, D gene, clone size. A D gene is named only where the DNA matches it firmly. Not every row has a clone size; where given, it reads once, few, many or a size class.

DNA: TGTGCCAGCAGCTTAGATTCGAATCACAATGAGCAGTTCTTC
CDR3: CASSLDSNHNEQFF
V: TRBV11-2
J: TRBJ2-1
D: NA
size: many

DNA: TGTGCCAGCTCACGTGACGTCCTTAAGACATACTACGAGCAGTACTTC
CDR3: CASSRDVLKTYYEQYF
V: TRBV18
J: TRBJ2-7
D: NA
size: many

DNA: TGCGCCAGCCACGTGGGGAACACTGAAGCTTTCTTT
CDR3: CASHVGNTEAFF
V: TRBV5-1
J: TRBJ1-1
D: NA
size: many

DNA: TGTGCCAGCAGTCCCACGGGCAGGGATGAGCCCTACAATGAGCAGTTCTTC
CDR3: CASSPTGRDEPYNEQFF
V: TRBV28
J: TRBJ2-1
D: NA
size: many

DNA: TGTGCCAGCAGCTTAGTAGCCGGGGAGAAAGAGACCCAGTACTTC
CDR3: CASSLVAGEKETQYF
V: TRBV7-2
J: TRBJ2-5
D: NA
size: many

DNA: TGTGCCAGCACCCCTGGGGCGGATAGCTCCTACGAGCAGTACTTC
CDR3: CASTPGADSSYEQYF
V: TRBV12-3/TRBV12-4
J: TRBJ2-7
D: NA
size: NA

DNA: TGTGCCAGCAACAGGGACAGGGTTGTGGCAGATACGCAGTATTTT
CDR3: CASNRDRVVADTQYF
V: TRBV12-3/TRBV12-4
J: TRBJ2-3
D: TRBD1
size: many

DNA: TGTGCCAGTAGTATAGGGCGCTCGAACACTGAAGCTTTCTTT
CDR3: CASSIGRSNTEAFF
V: TRBV19
J: TRBJ1-1
D: NA
size: NA

DNA: TGTGCCAGCTCATCGTCTAGCTCCGAAGTAGATACGCAGTATTTT
CDR3: CASSSSSSEVDTQYF
V: TRBV18
J: TRBJ2-3
D: NA
size: many

DNA: TGTGCCAGCAGCTTGGGCGGTGCAGGTACCACCGGGGAGCTGTTTTTT
CDR3: CASSLGGAGTTGELFF
V: TRBV5-4
J: TRBJ2-2
D: NA
size: NA

DNA: TGCGCCAGCAGTGAGAACCTAGCTAGAGAGACCCAGTACTTC
CDR3: CASSENLARETQYF
V: TRBV10-2
J: TRBJ2-5
D: NA
size: many

DNA: TGCAGTGCTAGGGCTCCTACAACTGGACGAGACAGTGAGCAGTTCTTC
CDR3: CSARAPTTGRDSEQFF
V: TRBV20-1
J: TRBJ2-1
D: NA
size: many

DNA: TGTGCCAGCAGCTTGGGGCATCAGAGACGTACGGGAGAGACCCAGTACTTC
CDR3: CASSLGHQRRTGETQYF
V: TRBV7-9
J: TRBJ2-5
D: NA
size: NA

DNA: TGTGCCATCCAGGGACAGCCTAATTCACCCCTCCACTTT
CDR3: CAIQGQPNSPLHF
V: TRBV7-2
J: TRBJ1-6
D: TRBD1
size: many

DNA: TGTGCCAGCAGCTCCCTGGTGAACACTGAAGCTTTCTTT
CDR3: CASSSLVNTEAFF
V: TRBV11-1
J: TRBJ1-1
D: NA
size: few

DNA: TGTGCCAGCGGGTTGACAGACAATCAGCCCCAGCATTTT
CDR3: CASGLTDNQPQHF
V: TRBV28
J: TRBJ1-5
D: NA
size: many

DNA: TGTGCCAGCAGTTGGGACAGGGGCCTAAATCAGCCCCAGCATTTT
CDR3: CASSWDRGLNQPQHF
V: TRBV7-2
J: TRBJ1-5
D: TRBD1
size: many

DNA: TGTGCCAGCAGTTACTCTCGGATCTACAATGAGCAGTTCTTC
CDR3: CASSYSRIYNEQFF
V: TRBV6-6
J: TRBJ2-1
D: NA
size: many

DNA: TGCGCCAGCAGCCCGGGACAGGGGGCTGGATCACCCCTCCACTTT
CDR3: CASSPGQGAGSPLHF
V: TRBV4-1
J: TRBJ1-6
D: TRBD1
size: many